These 24 T cell receptor beta chains were all obtained from the same sample, sequenced in a study of cytomegalovirus exposure and HLA in healthy donors. PCR used 60 Vbeta primers and 13 Jbeta primers. TCRdb's copy holds only in-frame clones and misses some; the assay was immunoSEQ multiplex PCR. The sample consists of some 76,000 clones, 86% of them appearing once. Sequenced: PBMCs. The receptors shown here come from a woman aged 25 to 39 in good health and CMV-seronegative.

This clone was counted a single time. This sequence joins TRBV2 and TRBJ1-2, with unresolved D. The CDR3 has 14 residues. V lost 3 bases and J 3 bases, leaving 11 bases between the germline ends. Germline lookup yields CDR1 SNHLY and CDR2 FYNNEI. DNA for the CDR3: TGTGCCAGCAGTGACCTTCGGGGAGACTATGGCTACACCTTC. Encoded protein: CASSDLRGDYGYTF.

The table lists this clone with a count of one. The genes are TRBV7-2 and TRBJ2-2; 7 nucleotides match TRBD1. The CDR3 is made up of 15 amino acids. The J segment lost 2 bases and the V segment lost 5 bases, leaving 5 bases of the junction unmatched. The germline gives CDR1 SGHTA, CDR2 FQGNSA. CDR3 DNA: TGTGCCAGCAGCCCACCAGGGGGTAACACCGGGGAGCTGTTTTTT. Translation: CASSPPGGNTGELFF. The full variable domain, rest sourced from reference TRBV7-2 and TRBJ2-2, is GAGVSQSPSNKVTEKGKDVELRCDPISGHTALYWYRQSLGQGLEFLIYFQGNSAPDKSGLPSDRFSAERTGGSVSTLTIQRTQQEDSAVYLCASSPPGGNTGELFFGEGSRLTVL.

V is TRBV7-2 and J is TRBJ2-7, with a weak D call TRBD2 (5 bases). The CDR3 is made up of 15 amino acids. The germline V gene encodes CDR1 SGHTA and CDR2 FQGNSA. With 5 bases removed from V and 1 base from J, the gap between germline ends came to 15 bases. The CDR3 spells CASSPVGGYSYEQYF. CDR3 DNA: TGTGCCAGCAGCCCGGTTGGCGGGTATTCCTACGAGCAGTACTTC. The whole variable domain, remainder taken from reference TRBV7-2 and TRBJ2-7, is GAGVSQSPSNKVTEKGKDVELRCDPISGHTALYWYRQSLGQGLEFLIYFQGNSAPDKSGLPSDRFSAERTGGSVSTLTIQRTQQEDSAVYLCASSPVGGYSYEQYFGPGTRLTVT.

A word on this clone: Other nucleotide sequences in the sample specify the same CDR3. The chain uses TRBV6-1 and TRBJ1-1; 8 positions agree with TRBD1. V shed 6 bases, J shed 4 bases, and the junction held 4 bases outside the gene matches. CDR3 length equals 13 residues. Germline V gene lookup returns CDR1 MNHNS and CDR2 SASEGT. CDR3 coding DNA: TGTGCCAGCAGCGCAACAGGGGGCACTGAAGCTTTCTTT. It encodes CASSATGGTEAFF.

This sequence joins TRBV29-1 and TRBJ1-1, with unresolved D. The CDR3 sequence is 11 residues long. Germline V gene sequence: CDR1 SQVTM, CDR2 ANQGSEA. The V end lost 5 bases, the J end lost 4 bases, and 8 bases lay between the germline ends. In DNA form, the CDR3 reads TGCAGCGTTAGAGGAAGCACTGAAGCTTTCTTT. The encoded protein is CSVRGSTEAFF.

The rearrangement links TRBV5-1 to TRBJ2-3; D call uncertain. V lost 6 bases and J lost 5, with 10 bases in between. This CDR3 region has 12 residues. Germline loops: CDR1 SGHRS, CDR2 YFSETQ. CDR3 in amino acids: CASTSGEDTQYF. The CDR3 region has the DNA TGCGCCAGCACCTCTGGAGAAGATACGCAGTATTTT.

The chain uses TRBV6-6 and TRBJ2-3, with 7 bases identical to TRBD1. CDR3 length: 16 amino acids. CDR1 MNHNY and CDR2 SVGAGI come from the germline V gene (reference sequence). The J segment lost 2 bases and the V segment lost 8 bases, leaving 13 bases of the junction unmatched. As DNA, the CDR3 is TGTGCCAGCGGGAGCTTGGACAGGACCTACACAGATACGCAGTATTTT. Translation: CASGSLDRTYTDTQYF.

This clone came up once. V is TRBV15 and J is TRBJ2-1, with 8 bases that match TRBD2. Per the germline V gene, CDR1 is LNHNV and CDR2 is YYDKDF (reference sequence). Unmatched junction bases numbered 5, after V lost 1 base and J lost 6 bases. CDR3 size: 15 residues. The CDR3 reads CATSRAREGRNEQFF. The CDR3 coding sequence is TGTGCCACCAGCAGAGCCCGGGAGGGCCGCAATGAGCAGTTCTTC.

V gene TRBV9 combines with J gene TRBJ2-3; 10 bases map to TRBD2. The germline gives CDR1 SGDLS, CDR2 YYNGEE. Unmatched junction bases numbered 10, after V lost 4 bases and J lost 11 bases. The CDR3 length is 14 residues. The CDR3 nucleotides are TGTGCCAGCAGCCTAGGACTAGCGGAACAGGGGCAGTATTTT. This gives the protein CASSLGLAEQGQYF.

This chain links TRBV5-1 with TRBJ2-3; unclear D gene. CDR3 size: 14 residues. From germline, CDR1 is SGHRS and CDR2 YFSETQ. Trimming removed 1 base at V and 4 bases at J, with 10 bases between. CDR3 sequence: CASSLLTDSDTQYF. The CDR3 coding sequence is TGCGCCAGCAGCTTGTTGACTGACTCAGATACGCAGTATTTT.

The rearrangement uses TRBV10-3 and TRBJ2-7; 13 bases agree with TRBD2. After removal of 3 bases from V and 4 bases from J, the junction contained 3 bases not matched to a gene. Looked up from germline, CDR1 is ENHRY and CDR2 is SYGVKD. This CDR3 region has 15 residues. DNA for the CDR3: TGTGCCATCAGTGAAGGACTAGCGGGAGCATACGAGCAGTACTTC. Its protein is CAISEGLAGAYEQYF.

V usage is TRBV6-6 and J usage is TRBJ1-2; weak D call: TRBD1 (6 bases). V dropped 7 bases and J dropped 4 bases, with 16 bases sitting between them. The length of the CDR3 is 14 residues. Germline V gene sequence: CDR1 MNHNY, CDR2 SVGAGI (reference sequence). CDR3 DNA sequence: TGTGCCAGCAAACCAGGGGAAGGGGTCTATGGCTACACCTTC. Its translation is CASKPGEGVYGYTF.

The chain recombines TRBV5-6 with TRBJ1-5, with D tentatively TRBD1 (6 bases). CDR1 and CDR2 from the germline V gene are SGHDT and YYEEEE. The CDR3 is made up of 15 amino acids. Trimming shortened V by 0 bases and J by 0 bases, and 7 bases separated the two germline ends. CDR3 sequence reads: CASSLGTVSNQPQHF. CDR3 DNA sequence: TGTGCCAGCAGCTTGGGGACAGTTAGCAATCAGCCCCAGCATTTT.

This chain connects TRBV5-4 to TRBJ2-5; TRBD1 is a possible D gene (5 bases). CDR3 size: 14 residues. Trimming removed 0 bases at V and 5 bases at J, with 11 bases between. Germline V gene data show CDR1 as SGHNT and CDR2 as YYREEE (reference sequence). As DNA, the CDR3 is TGTGCCAGCAGCTTGGGAAGGGGTGAGGAGACCCAGTACTTC. It specifies CASSLGRGEETQYF.

This clone was counted once. The CDR3 DNA reads as TGTGCCAGCAGTGGACCTAGGTACGGGACAGGGTTTGGGAATGAGCAGTTCTTC. The encoded protein is CASSGPRYGTGFGNEQFF. The V gene is TRBV28, the J gene TRBJ2-1, with 9 bases fitting TRBD1. This CDR3 has 18 amino acids. Trimming removed 5 bases from V and 7 bases from J; junction bases left unmatched: 18. Germline V gives CDR1 MDHEN, CDR2 SYDVKM.

CDR3 nucleotide sequence: TGTGCCAGCACGACGGGCATAGGTGGAGGAACTGAAGCTTTCTTT. It translates to CASTTGIGGGTEAFF. V and J are TRBV6-5 and TRBJ1-1; D is undetermined. V dropped 7 bases and J dropped 5 bases, with 20 bases sitting between them. The CDR3 extends over 15 amino acids. Germline V gene lookup returns CDR1 MNHEY and CDR2 SVGAGI.

The chain couples TRBV13 to TRBJ2-7; a possible D gene is TRBD2 (5 bases). The ends were cut back, 4 bases at V and 4 bases at J, with 8 bases in the middle. The germline V gene has CDR1 PRHDT and CDR2 FYEKMQ (reference sequence). There are 12 residues in the CDR3. CDR3 sequence reads: CASSWTGYEQYF. The CDR3 bases are TGTGCCAGCAGCTGGACTGGGTACGAGCAGTACTTC. Full variable domain (rest looked up from reference TRBV13 and TRBJ2-7): AAGVIQSPRHLIKEKRETATLKCYPIPRHDTVYWYQQGPGQDPQFLISFYEKMQSDKGSIPDRFSAQQFSDYHSELNMSSLELGDSALYFCASSWTGYEQYFGPGTRLTVT.

The V call is TRBV18, the J call TRBJ2-5; D remains ambiguous. The DNA end lines up better with TRBJ2-7; the J call may be wrong. The CDR3 length is 15 residues. Germline V gives CDR1 KGHSH, CDR2 LQKENI. The CDR3 nucleotides read TGTGCCAGCTCACCACCAGTGGCTAGAGACGGCGAGCAGTACTTC. This encodes CASSPPVARDGEQYF.

The chain combines TRBV10-3 with TRBJ2-5; the match to TRBD2 covers 13 bases. CDR3 length equals 13 residues. V was pared by 9 bases and J by 5 bases, with 3 bases of the junction left unmatched. The germline V gene encodes CDR1 ENHRY and CDR2 SYGVKD. CDR3 sequence: CAITSGREETQYF. The CDR3, as DNA: TGTGCCATTACTAGCGGGAGGGAGGAGACCCAGTACTTC.

The chain links TRBV6-5 to TRBJ2-3, with 8 bases aligning to TRBD2. Trimming took 7 bases from V and 6 from J; bases not matched to a gene: 6. This CDR3 region has 13 residues. The germline gives CDR1 MNHEY, CDR2 SVGAGI. CDR3 protein: CASNSGTDDTQYF. The DNA for the CDR3 is TGTGCCAGCAATAGCGGGACGGACGATACGCAGTATTTT.

The rearrangement links TRBV28 to TRBJ2-1; D is unresolved. There are 14 residues in the CDR3. CDR1 and CDR2 (germline): MDHEN, SYDVKM. V was pared by 6 bases and J by 0 bases, with 9 bases between. The CDR3: CASSPSGSYNEQFF. In DNA form, the CDR3 reads TGTGCCAGCAGCCCGTCGGGCTCCTACAATGAGCAGTTCTTC.

This clone was detected only a few times. The chain is built from TRBV2 and TRBJ2-7; 10 nucleotides agree with TRBD1. Trimming took 4 bases from V and 6 from J; bases not matched to a gene: 6. Germline V gene sequence: CDR1 SNHLY, CDR2 FYNNEI. The CDR3 runs 14 residues. CDR3 DNA: TGTGCCAGCAGTGCAACCGGGACAGGGGTCGAGCAGTACTTC. This gives the protein CASSATGTGVEQYF.

The gene calls are TRBV9 and TRBJ2-5, with 7 bases identical to TRBD2. The germline V gene encodes CDR1 SGDLS and CDR2 YYNGEE. J was trimmed by 1 base and V by 1 base; bases with no gene match: 10. This CDR3 has 17 residues. CDR3 region: CASSVRRGGSTQETQYF. The CDR3 nucleotides are TGTGCCAGCAGCGTAAGGAGAGGCGGGAGCACCCAAGAGACCCAGTACTTC. The whole variable domain, filled in from reference TRBV9 and TRBJ2-5, reads DSGVTQTPKHLITATGQRVTLRCSPRSGDLSVYWYQQSLDQGLQFLIQYYNGEERAKGNILERFSAQQFPDLHSELNLSSLELGDSALYFCASSVRRGGSTQETQYFGPGTRLLVL.

V gene TRBV4-1 combines with J gene TRBJ2-7; D is possibly TRBD1 (6 bases). The germline V and J ends were trimmed by 2 bases and 3 bases, with 14 bases remaining between them. The length of the CDR3 is 15 residues. Germline CDR1 reads MGHRA; CDR2 reads YSYEKL. For the CDR3, the DNA is TGCGCCAGCAGCCAACGCGGACAGCGCGACTACGAGCAGTACTTC. Translation: CASSQRGQRDYEQYF.